The 26 T cell receptor beta chains listed next were all sequenced from one sample in a study of CD8+CD57+ T cells in acquired aplastic anemia. Selection for sequencing was limited to patients who had shown CD8+CD57+ cell expansion by flow cytometry. For CDR3 and TCR beta VDJ profiling, genomic DNA was the template used. TCRdb passed the reads through MiXCR, listing each CDR3 protein once. The profile shows 150,000 to 200,000 distinct CDR3 sequences, 40% to 50% of them singletons. The sample consisted of sorted CD4+, CD8+, or CD8+CD57+ T cells (not recorded which) from PBMCs. These TCRs come from a human donor with aplastic anemia.

This clonotype has a handful of counts. The CDR3: CRTGADLNTEAFF. The CDR3 DNA is TGCAGAACGGGGGCGGACCTGAACACTGAAGCTTTCTTT. The V gene is TRBV20-1, the J gene TRBJ1-1, with D possibly TRBD1 on 6 matching bases. Germline loops: CDR1 DFQATT, CDR2 SNEGSKA (reference sequence). This CDR3 comprises 13 residues.

As for this clonotype: One end of the junction varies from germline; a read error may be responsible. The V gene is TRBV10-3, the J gene TRBJ2-7; 7 nucleotides align to TRBD1. This CDR3 region has 12 residues. Looked up from germline, CDR1 is ENHRY and CDR2 is SYGVKD. CDR3 protein: CVISEDRYEQYF. In DNA, the CDR3 is TGTGTCATCAGTGAGGACAGGTACGAGCAGTACTTC.

For this clonotype: The conserved final phenylalanine or tryptophan is absent from the CDR3, which likely points to a read error. The rearrangement joins TRBV19 to TRBJ2-1; 8 bases agree with TRBD2. The CDR3 contains 18 residues. V lost 3 bases and J lost 3; bases outside the gene matches: 13. Germline CDR1 and CDR2: LNHDA and SQIVND (reference sequence). The CDR3 nucleotides read TGTGCCAGTAGTATTCTTACTTATAGCGGGATTAGCTACAATGAGCAGTTCCTC. This encodes CASSILTYSGISYNEQFL.

This clonotype was counted many times. The chain employs TRBV5-6 and TRBJ2-7, with 12 bases matching TRBD1. The CDR3 contains 15 residues. Germline trimming cut 3 bases from V and 4 bases from J; bases unmatched to any gene: 5. CDR1 SGHDT and CDR2 YYEEEE come from the germline V gene. The DNA for the CDR3 is TGTGCCAGCAGCTACCCGGGACAGGGGGCTTACGAGCAGTACTTC. As protein: CASSYPGQGAYEQYF.

The V call is TRBV20-1, the J call TRBJ2-1; the match to TRBD2 covers 9 bases. V trimming: 3 bases; J trimming: 7 bases; junction bases outside the gene matches: 1. Per the germline V gene, CDR1 is DFQATT and CDR2 is SNEGSKA (reference sequence). The CDR3 runs 12 residues. The CDR3 coding sequence is TGCAGTGCTAGGCTAGCGGGGAATGAGCAGTTCTTC. Translating gives CSARLAGNEQFF.

CDR3 DNA sequence: TGTGCCATCAGCCGACAGGGGCTAGAGACTGAAGCTTTCTTT. Encoded protein: CAISRQGLETEAFF. The rearrangement joins TRBV10-3 to TRBJ1-1; 8 bases map to TRBD1. CDR1 is ENHRY and CDR2 is SYGVKD in the germline V gene. The CDR3 loop spans 14 amino acids. V was pared by 6 bases and J by 5 bases, with 8 bases of the junction left unmatched.

This clonotype was recorded at least ten times. This chain uses TRBV9 with TRBJ2-7; D remains unclear. CDR1 and CDR2 (germline): SGDLS, YYNGEE. This CDR3 comprises 15 residues. V was cut by 0 bases and J by 0 bases, with 10 bases left in between. This CDR3 is CASSVDDSLSYEQYF. The CDR3 DNA follows: TGTGCCAGCAGCGTAGACGATTCCCTCTCCTACGAGCAGTACTTC.

This clonotype appeared a single time. The rearrangement uses TRBV10-3 and TRBJ2-7; 8 bases map to TRBD1. V shed 11 bases, J shed 3 bases, and the junction held 21 bases outside the gene matches. The CDR3 contains 17 residues. CDR1 is ENHRY, CDR2 SYGVKD, per germline. In DNA, the CDR3 is TGTGCCGTTAGTGAATCCCTACTGGGACAGGCAAGCTACGAGCAGTACTTC. As protein: CAVSESLLGQASYEQYF.

The chain carries TRBV12-3 or TRBV12-4 and TRBJ1-1, with 8 bases identical to TRBD1. The CDR3 consists of 15 residues. V lost 5 bases, J lost 3 bases, and 8 bases stayed unmatched. In DNA, the CDR3 is TGTGCCAGCAGTCTCCGTCCCAGGGGGCACACTGAAGCTTTCTTT. It yields the protein CASSLRPRGHTEAFF.

This clonotype was counted ten times or more. The chain's CDR3 is CASSPPRGTANTEAFF. CDR3 DNA sequence: TGTGCCAGCAGCCCCCCACGCGGGACAGCCAACACTGAAGCTTTCTTT. V gene TRBV7-9 combines with J gene TRBJ1-1, with 7 bases fitting TRBD1. The CDR3 is 16 amino acids. The germline gives CDR1 SEHNR, CDR2 FQNEAQ (reference sequence). The junction had 11 bases not matched to a gene; V was cut back by 5 bases and J by 2 bases.

Comments on this clonotype: One end of the junction is discordant with germline, which a read error may explain. The chain carries TRBV7-3 and TRBJ1-1, with no clear D. The CDR3 runs to 13 residues. The germline V gene encodes CDR1 SGHTA and CDR2 FQGTGA. The CDR3 bases are TGCGCCAGCAGCCAAGATCAGTACACTGAAGCTTTCTTT. This translates into CASSQDQYTEAFF. Filled out from reference TRBV7-3 and TRBJ1-1, the complete variable domain reads GAGVSQTPSNKVTEKGKYVELRCDPISGHTALYWYRQSLGQGPEFLIYFQGTGAADDSGLPNDRFFAVRPEGSVSTLKIQRTERGDSAVYLCASSQDQYTEAFFGQGTRLTVV.

Concerning this clonotype itself: This could be a read error, since a much larger clone is one nucleotide away. J is TRBJ2-5 and V is TRBV11-2; 9 bases line up with TRBD2. After removal of 3 bases from V and 0 bases from J, the junction contained 5 bases not matched to a gene. The CDR3 runs 16 residues. CDR1 and CDR2 from the germline V gene are SGHAT and FQNNGV. CDR3 region: CASSFSGRVYQETQYF. In nucleotides, the CDR3 is TGTGCCAGCAGCTTTAGCGGGAGAGTGTACCAAGAGACCCAGTACTTC.

The chain employs TRBV5-1 and TRBJ2-3, with no clear D. Germline V lookup: CDR1 SGHRS, CDR2 YFSETQ. The V and J ends lost 3 bases and 1 base respectively, with 15 bases between them. The CDR3 is 16 amino acids. The CDR3 loop reads CASSSSPGPGTDTQYF. As DNA, the CDR3 is TGCGCCAGCAGCTCAAGCCCCGGGCCTGGCACAGATACGCAGTATTTT.

The rearrangement links TRBV19 to TRBJ2-1; D gene uncertain. Trimming left V 4 bases short and J 9 bases short, with 7 bases between. Germline values: CDR1 LNHDA, CDR2 SQIVND (reference sequence). The CDR3 has 11 residues. The CDR3 reads CASSKGFEQFF. The CDR3 DNA is TGTGCCAGTAGTAAAGGATTTGAGCAGTTCTTC.

The chain carries TRBV6-1 and TRBJ2-3; D unresolved. From germline, CDR1 is MNHNS and CDR2 SASEGT. The V and J ends lost 8 bases and 2 bases respectively, with 11 bases between them. CDR3 size: 13 residues. The CDR3 protein is CASGQYLTDTQYF. In nucleotides, the CDR3 is TGTGCCAGCGGCCAATATCTCACAGATACGCAGTATTTT.

A word on this clonotype: A much larger clone differs from this one at a single base, so this may be a read error. This rearrangement joins TRBV12-3 or TRBV12-4 to TRBJ2-7, with D hard to call. The CDR3 totals 13 residues. Trimming removed 6 bases at V and 3 bases at J, with 12 bases between. CDR3 loop: CASRYGRYYEQYF. CDR3 coding DNA: TGTGCCAGCAGATATGGCAGATACTACGAGCAGTACTTC.

The rearrangement links TRBV29-1 to TRBJ1-1; D is unclear. The CDR3 totals 11 residues. V was shortened by 7 bases and J by 2 bases, with 8 bases between the two germline ends. CDR1 and CDR2 from the germline V gene are SQVTM and ANQGSEA. CDR3 DNA sequence: TGCAGCGGGGAAGTTAACACTGAAGCTTTCTTT. Its protein is CSGEVNTEAFF.

This clonotype was observed at least ten times. This sequence joins TRBV5-5 and TRBJ2-7; 8 bases align to TRBD1. Per the germline V gene, CDR1 is SGHKS and CDR2 is YYEKEE (reference sequence). The trim removed 3 bases at V and 1 base at J, leaving 6 bases unmatched. This CDR3 is built from 15 residues. The CDR3 spells CASSSGTGASYEQYF. The CDR3 DNA follows: TGTGCCAGCAGCTCCGGGACAGGTGCATCCTACGAGCAGTACTTC. Together with reference TRBV5-5 and TRBJ2-7, the CDR3 gives the full variable domain: DAGVTQSPTHLIKTRGQQVTLRCSPISGHKSVSWYQQVLGQGPQFIFQYYEKEERGRGNFPDRFSARQFPNYSSELNVNALLLGDSALYLCASSSGTGASYEQYFGPGTRLTVT.

This sequence joins TRBV27 and TRBJ2-7, with D possibly matching TRBD1 (5 bases). V was pared by 3 bases and J by 4 bases, with 10 bases between. Germline CDR1 reads MNHEY; CDR2 reads SMNVEV (reference sequence). The CDR3 loop spans 13 amino acids. The CDR3, as DNA: TGTGCCAGCAGTTTCCAGGGAAGATACGAGCAGTACTTC. This codes for CASSFQGRYEQYF.

The rearrangement uses TRBV24-1 and TRBJ2-3, with 13 positions matching TRBD2. The junction had 4 bases not matched to a gene; V was cut back by 4 bases and J by 1 base. In germline, CDR1 is KGHDR, CDR2 SFDVKD. CDR3 length equals 17 residues. CDR3 in DNA: TGTGCCACCAGTGAGTGGACTAGCGGGGGACGCACAGATACGCAGTATTTT. Amino acid sequence: CATSEWTSGGRTDTQYF.

The chain joins TRBV10-1 to TRBJ2-3; D gene ambiguous. This CDR3 contains 14 residues. Per the germline V gene, CDR1 is WNHNN and CDR2 is SYGVQD (reference sequence). V dropped 3 bases and J dropped 0 bases, with 7 bases sitting between them. DNA for the CDR3: TGCGCCAGCAGTGATATGGTTAGCACAGATACGCAGTATTTT. It yields the protein CASSDMVSTDTQYF.

The CDR3 reads CATSREGGSLGYTF. The DNA of the CDR3 is TGTGCCACCAGCAGAGAGGGAGGCAGCTTAGGCTACACCTTC. The gene calls are TRBV15 and TRBJ1-2; unclear D gene. This CDR3 is built from 14 residues. V was shortened by 0 bases and J by 8 bases, with 13 bases between the two germline ends. Germline V gene sequence: CDR1 LNHNV, CDR2 YYDKDF (reference sequence).

V gene TRBV20-1 combines with J gene TRBJ2-3; D is possibly TRBD2 (5 bases). V was shortened by 4 bases and J by 2 bases, with 10 bases between the two germline ends. The CDR3 consists of 13 residues. Germline CDR1 reads DFQATT; CDR2 reads SNEGSKA (reference sequence). CDR3 sequence reads: CSAIERITDTQYF. CDR3 sequence (DNA): TGCAGTGCTATTGAGCGGATCACAGATACGCAGTATTTT.

V usage is TRBV5-5 and J usage is TRBJ2-7; TRBD2 matches 11 bases. Germline assignment: CDR1 SGHKS and CDR2 YYEKEE (reference sequence). This CDR3 spans 15 amino acids. Germline trimming cut 6 bases from V and 2 bases from J; bases unmatched to any gene: 7. The CDR3 sequence is CASNLRLAGPYEQYF. CDR3 sequence (DNA): TGTGCCAGCAACCTGAGACTAGCGGGACCCTACGAGCAGTACTTC.

This chain links TRBV3-1 with TRBJ1-3; 7 bases align to TRBD1. The CDR3 loop spans 14 amino acids. The V gene's germline CDR1 is LGHDT and CDR2 YNNKEL (reference sequence). V shed 6 bases and J 4 bases; nucleotides not matched to a gene: 6. The CDR3 bases are TGTGCCAGCAGTAACAGGGGCCTCGGAAACACCATATATTTT. This gives the protein CASSNRGLGNTIYF.

The chain combines TRBV4-2 with TRBJ2-2; 12 bases line up with TRBD2. After removal of 3 bases from V and 5 bases from J, the junction contained 10 bases not matched to a gene. This CDR3 has 18 residues. Germline loops: CDR1 LGHNA, CDR2 YNFKEQ. The CDR3 DNA sequence: TGTGCCAGCAGCCATCACGGGCTAGCGGGAGGGCTGACCGGGGAGCTGTTTTTT. Translated, it gives CASSHHGLAGGLTGELFF.